The 10 T cell receptor beta chains presented below share a single source sample, sequenced in a study of cytomegalovirus exposure and HLA in healthy donors. The PCR ran on 60 Vbeta and 13 Jbeta primers. Only in-frame clones appear in the TCRdb table, and some are missing; sequencing was by immunoSEQ multiplex PCR. The sample lists some 200,000 clones, approximately 82% occurring once. Sequencing used PBMCs. All receptors come from a woman aged 35 to 49 in good health and CMV-seronegative.

This rearrangement joins TRBV6-1 to TRBJ2-7; possible D gene TRBD2, 5 bases. This CDR3 comprises 12 residues. V lost 7 bases, J lost 7 bases, and 14 bases lay in between. The germline V gene has CDR1 MNHNS and CDR2 SASEGT. Here the CDR3 reads CASNLYPGEQYF. In nucleotides, the CDR3 is TGTGCCAGCAACCTGTATCCGGGGGAGCAGTACTTC.

This CDR3 is CASSFLAGGAYNEQFF. The CDR3 DNA sequence: TGCGCCAGCAGCTTCTTAGCGGGGGGCGCTTACAATGAGCAGTTCTTC. V usage is TRBV5-1 and J usage is TRBJ2-1, with 10 bases lining up with TRBD2. CDR3 length equals 16 residues. Trimming took 2 bases from V and 4 from J; bases not matched to a gene: 6. Germline V lookup: CDR1 SGHRS, CDR2 YFSETQ.

The chain joins TRBV7-2 to TRBJ1-1; D uncertain. This CDR3 spans 13 amino acids. V shed 5 bases and J shed 0 bases, with 7 bases lying between them. Germline CDR1 is SGHTA and CDR2 is FQGNSA. The CDR3 DNA is TGTGCCAGCAGCCTGTACATGAACACTGAAGCTTTCTTT. The encoded protein is CASSLYMNTEAFF.

This sequence joins TRBV6-5 and TRBJ1-4; D is uncertain. CDR1 is MNHEY and CDR2 is SVGAGI in the germline V gene. The CDR3 has 12 residues. Trimming took off 3 bases at V and 13 bases at J, with 12 bases between the two ends. The chain's CDR3 is CASSYSGHTLFF. The CDR3 DNA reads TGTGCCAGCAGTTATTCGGGTCATACACTGTTTTTT.

This rearrangement joins TRBV29-1 to TRBJ2-2; the match to TRBD1 covers 12 bases. This CDR3 has 15 residues. Germline V CDR1 and CDR2: SQVTM, ANQGSEA. The ends lost 7 bases at V and 7 bases at J; junction bases unmatched: 10. The chain's CDR3 is CSAGPGTGGFGELFF. The CDR3 region has the DNA TGCAGCGCCGGTCCTGGGACAGGGGGCTTCGGGGAGCTGTTTTTT.

This chain joins TRBV19 and TRBJ1-5, with D possibly matching TRBD1 (5 bases). The CDR3 runs 14 residues. The germline CDR1 and CDR2 sequences are LNHDA and SQIVND (reference sequence). V gave up 6 bases and J gave up 5 bases, with 14 bases separating them. CDR3: CASSEAGPDQPQHF. The DNA for the CDR3 is TGTGCCAGTAGCGAGGCAGGGCCAGATCAGCCCCAGCATTTT.

The V and J genes are TRBV18 and TRBJ1-4; D possibly corresponds to TRBD1 (6 bases). V lost 2 bases and J lost 6, with 13 bases in between. This CDR3 is built from 15 residues. Germline V gene sequence: CDR1 KGHSH, CDR2 LQKENI. This CDR3 is CASSPSQGLDEKLFF. Written as DNA, the CDR3 is TGTGCCAGCTCACCATCACAGGGTTTGGATGAAAAACTGTTTTTT.

J is TRBJ2-5 and V is TRBV6-1; weak D call: TRBD2 (7 bases). V gave up 5 bases and J gave up 5 bases, with 18 bases separating them. Per the germline V gene, CDR1 is MNHNS and CDR2 is SASEGT. This CDR3 comprises 15 residues. CDR3 amino acids: CASSRLGGRLETQYF. The CDR3 DNA is TGTGCCAGCAGTCGCCTGGGGGGGCGCTTGGAGACCCAGTACTTC.

This chain joins TRBV2 and TRBJ1-3; D perhaps matches TRBD1 (5 bases). CDR1 SNHLY and CDR2 FYNNEI come from the germline V gene. This CDR3 comprises 15 residues. With 2 bases removed from V and 2 bases from J, the gap between germline ends came to 10 bases. CDR3 sequence: CASSENGRAGNTIYF. The CDR3 bases are TGTGCCAGCAGTGAAAACGGCAGGGCTGGAAACACCATATATTTT.

The chain couples TRBV19 to TRBJ2-5; TRBD1 matches 8 bases. V lost 6 bases to trimming and J lost 4 bases; unmatched junction nucleotides: 4. The CDR3 has 13 residues. Per the germline V gene, CDR1 is LNHDA and CDR2 is SQIVND (reference sequence). In DNA form, the CDR3 reads TGTGCCAGTAGCGGGGACAGGAGAGAGACCCAGTACTTC. This codes for CASSGDRRETQYF.